This TCR beta chain was found in a study of blood T cell repertoires in COVID-19. Study-level background: The United States, Italy and Spain were the sources of the acute and convalescent COVID-19 samples.

Repertoires were generated with immunoSEQ multiplex PCR, while TCRdb's copy carries only in-frame clones and drops some. The data hold 250,000 to 300,000 clones, with about 90% observed a single time. Trimming shortened V by 1 base and J by 4 bases, and 10 bases separated the two germline ends. This CDR3 contains 15 residues. The V gene's germline CDR1 is LGHNA and CDR2 YNFKEQ. This clone was counted a few times. The chain recombines TRBV4-2 with TRBJ1-4; unclear D gene. The sample consisted of peripheral blood. This receptor was taken from a woman between 50 and 59 years old with COVID-19, enrolled during active disease. CDR3 DNA: TGTGCCAGCAGCCAAGGAGAGCTGATTAATGAAAAACTGTTTTTT. Protein sequence: CASSQGELINEKLFF.